This TCR beta chain is drawn from a study of shared clonotypes between healthy human individuals. In germline, CDR1 is MNHEY, CDR2 SMNVEV (reference sequence). V was shortened by 6 bases and J by 6 bases, with 12 bases between the two germline ends. The CDR3 length is 12 residues. Several immunoSEQ 96-well plates shared each subset's DNA, each plate a replicate. As originally analysed: Junction-only immunoSEQ sequences carried no quality scores, so filtering differed. The assay was immunoSEQ multiplex PCR, and TCRdb's table has in-frame clones only and misses some. For V, J and clone size, that table is used; D and trimming come from the DNA. Altogether roughly 2.4 million clones are present, approximately 96% being singletons, with the ten largest covering approximately 0.13%.

Sequencing was carried out using naive CD4+ T cells sorted from blood. The sample's subset: CD45RA+ positively selected. This TCR was recovered from a man aged 18-30 years in good health. The chain has TRBV27 and TRBJ2-7, with D maybe TRBD1 (6 bases). The CDR3 spells CASSNKGGEQYF. CDR3 sequence (DNA): TGTGCCAGCAGCAATAAAGGGGGCGAGCAGTACTTC.